This section outlines one T cell receptor beta chain sequence together with its context. Its specificity is unknown. The authors ran a second PCR of about 6 to 11 cycles using a sample-barcoded 5' primer and a J-beta primer mix. Using its own MiXCR run on the 5' RACE reads, TCRdb lists one record per CDR3 protein. In the table there are hundreds of thousands of distinct CDR3 sequences, about 61% of which are singletons. Trimming took off 0 bases at V and 5 bases at J, with 7 bases between the two ends. The CDR3 covers 13 residues. Per germline, CDR1 LNHNV and CDR2 YYDKDF (reference sequence). This sample was taken from a study of blood T cells in healthy people across ages. Overall study context: For every two T cells, template switching captured about one barcoded beta molecule.

Study-wide findings and caveats: Higher naive T cell percentage went strongly together with higher TCR beta diversity. PBMCs went unsorted, and a conclusive naive versus antigen-experienced comparison was therefore prevented.

The clonotype originates from a man aged 40-55 years in good health. Sequencing was done on a sample of blood. The rearrangement links TRBV15 to TRBJ2-5, with D unclear. The CDR3 protein is CATSRDLRETQYF. The CDR3 DNA follows: TGTGCCACCAGCAGAGATCTGAGGGAGACCCAGTACTTC.